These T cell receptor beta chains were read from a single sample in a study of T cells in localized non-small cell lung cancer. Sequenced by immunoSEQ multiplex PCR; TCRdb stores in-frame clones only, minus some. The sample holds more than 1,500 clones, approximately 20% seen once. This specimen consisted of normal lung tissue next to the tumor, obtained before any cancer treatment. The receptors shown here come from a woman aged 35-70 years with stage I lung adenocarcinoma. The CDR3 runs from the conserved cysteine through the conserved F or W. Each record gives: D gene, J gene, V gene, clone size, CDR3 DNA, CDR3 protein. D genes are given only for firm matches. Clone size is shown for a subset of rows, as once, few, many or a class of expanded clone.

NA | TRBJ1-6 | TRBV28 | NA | TGTGCCACCGGACAGAGCTATAATTCACCCCTCCACTTT | CATGQSYNSPLHF
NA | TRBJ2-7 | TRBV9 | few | TGTGCCAGCAACACAGGCTCGGAAATGGGAGAGCAGTACTTC | CASNTGSEMGEQYF
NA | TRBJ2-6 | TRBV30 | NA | TGTGCCTGGAGTGTACTTAGGACTTACACCTCTGGGGCCAACGTCCTGACTTTC | CAWSVLRTYTSGANVLTF
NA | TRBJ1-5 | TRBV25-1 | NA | TGTGCCAGCAGTCGAGGGAGCAATCAGCCCCAGCATTTT | CASSRGSNQPQHF
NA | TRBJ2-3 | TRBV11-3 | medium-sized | TGTGCCAGCAGCACCCCGACAGCACAGATACGCACAGATACGCAGTATTTT | CASSTPTAQIRTDTQYF
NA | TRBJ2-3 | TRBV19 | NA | TGTGCCAGTGGGACTTCCGGCACAGATACGCAGTATTTT | CASGTSGTDTQYF
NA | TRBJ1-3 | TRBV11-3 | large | TGTGCCAGCAGCTTTAGCGGCAGCAAGGAAAACACCATATATTTT | CASSFSGSKENTIYF
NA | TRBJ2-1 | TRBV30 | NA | TGTGCCTGGGGAGGGTACAATGAGCAGTTCTTC | CAWGGYNEQFF
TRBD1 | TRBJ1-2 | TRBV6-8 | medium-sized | TGTGCCAGCAGTGGGAGATTTTTGGGACAGGATTCCGGCTACACCTTC | CASSGRFLGQDSGYTF
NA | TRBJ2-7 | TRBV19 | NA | TGTGCCAGTAGTATAGCGGCAGGGAGTATCGACGAGCAGTACTTC | CASSIAAGSIDEQYF